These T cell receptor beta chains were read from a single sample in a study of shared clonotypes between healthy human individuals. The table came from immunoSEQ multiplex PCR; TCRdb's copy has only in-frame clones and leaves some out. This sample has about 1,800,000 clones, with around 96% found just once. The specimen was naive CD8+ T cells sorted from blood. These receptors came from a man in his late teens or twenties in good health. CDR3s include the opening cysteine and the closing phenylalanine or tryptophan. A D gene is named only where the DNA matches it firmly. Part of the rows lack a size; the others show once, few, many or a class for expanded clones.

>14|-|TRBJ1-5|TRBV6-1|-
TGTGCCAGCAGTGTAGGGGATAGCAATCAGCCCCAGCATTTT
CASSVGDSNQPQHF
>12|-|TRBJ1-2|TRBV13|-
TGTGCCAGCAGCCTGCGTGACCGGGGCTACACCTTC
CASSLRDRGYTF
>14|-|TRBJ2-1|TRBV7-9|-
TGTGCCAGCAGTATCGGGACTCCCAACAATGAGCAGTTCTTC
CASSIGTPNNEQFF
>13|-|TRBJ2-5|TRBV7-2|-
TGTGCCAGCAGCTTAGGCGGATGGGAGACCCAGTACTTC
CASSLGGWETQYF
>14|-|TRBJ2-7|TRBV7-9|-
TGTGCCAGCAGCTTAGGGGTAGGGAGCTACGAGCAGTACTTC
CASSLGVGSYEQYF
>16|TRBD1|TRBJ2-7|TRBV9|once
TGTGCCAGCAGCGGCCCGGGACAGGGGGCTAGGGACGAGCAGTACTTC
CASSGPGQGARDEQYF
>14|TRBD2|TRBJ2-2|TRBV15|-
TGTGCCACCGGGCGGGGGGCGAACACCGGGGAGCTGTTTTTT
CATGRGANTGELFF
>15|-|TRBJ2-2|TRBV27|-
TGTGCCAGCAGTTTAGGGCTCACCGGAGCCGGGGAGCTGTTTTTT
CASSLGLTGAGELFF
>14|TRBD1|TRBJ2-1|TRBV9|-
TGTGCCAGCAGCGAAGGTGGTGGGACAGATGAGCAGTTCTTC
CASSEGGGTDEQFF
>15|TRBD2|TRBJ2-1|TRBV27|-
TGTGCCAGCAGTTTACTCCTAGCGGGAGCACAGGAGCAGTTCTTC
CASSLLLAGAQEQFF
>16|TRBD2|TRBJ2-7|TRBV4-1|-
TGCGCCAGCAGCCAAGTACTAGCGGGATACGAGGGGGAGCAGTACTTC
CASSQVLAGYEGEQYF
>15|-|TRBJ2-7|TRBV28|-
TGTGCCAGCAGTTTAACAGGGGAGGCATCCTACGAGCAGTACTTC
CASSLTGEASYEQYF
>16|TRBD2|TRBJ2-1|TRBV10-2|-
TGCGCCAGCAGTGAGTGGGCTAGCGGGGAGTACAATGAGCAGTTCTTC
CASSEWASGEYNEQFF
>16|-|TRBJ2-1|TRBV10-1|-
TGCGCCAGCAGTGACAATCCGGGTCCCAAAAACAATGAGCAGTTCTTC
CASSDNPGPKNNEQFF
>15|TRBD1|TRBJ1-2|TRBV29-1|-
TGCAGCGACCAGGTTACCGGGACAGGGGGGTATGGCTACACCTTC
CSDQVTGTGGYGYTF
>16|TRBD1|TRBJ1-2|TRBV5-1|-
TGCGCCAGCAGCCATCCGACGGGACAGGGGTTCTATGGCTACACCTTC
CASSHPTGQGFYGYTF
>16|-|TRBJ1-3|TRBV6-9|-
TGTGCCAGCAGTTACAGCAGGTTTCACTCTGGAAACACCATATATTTT
CASSYSRFHSGNTIYF
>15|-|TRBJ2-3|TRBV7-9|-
TGTGCCAGCAGCTTAGCTGGCAGGTGGACAGATACGCAGTATTTT
CASSLAGRWTDTQYF
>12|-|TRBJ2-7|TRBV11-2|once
TGTGCCAGCAGCTGGACCCAATACGAGCAGTACTTC
CASSWTQYEQYF
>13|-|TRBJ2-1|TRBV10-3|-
TGTGCCATCAGTGTTTCCCCTTACAATGAGCAGTTCTTC
CAISVSPYNEQFF
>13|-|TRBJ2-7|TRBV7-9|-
TGTGCCAGCAGCTTATCAGGCAGGGCCGAGCAGTACTTC
CASSLSGRAEQYF
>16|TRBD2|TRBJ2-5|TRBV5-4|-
TGTGCCAGCAGCTTGGGACTAGCGGGGGTTGTAGAGACCCAGTACTTC
CASSLGLAGVVETQYF
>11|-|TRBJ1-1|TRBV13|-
TGTGCCAGCAGCTTTGTGACTGAAGCTTTCTTT
CASSFVTEAFF
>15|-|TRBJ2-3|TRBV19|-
TGTGCCAGTAGCCCCGCGGACCCCCTGGGATATACGCAGTATTTT
CASSPADPLGYTQYF
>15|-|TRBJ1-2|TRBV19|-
TGTGCCAGTACCCCCCTGACAGAAGCTAACTATGGCTACACCTTC
CASTPLTEANYGYTF
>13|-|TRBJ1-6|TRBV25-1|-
TGTGCCAGCAGTGTCCAGCCTAATTCACCCCTCCACTTT
CASSVQPNSPLHF
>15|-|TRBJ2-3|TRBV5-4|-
TGTGCCAGCAGCTTGTTGAGTTTCAGCACAGATACGCAGTATTTT
CASSLLSFSTDTQYF
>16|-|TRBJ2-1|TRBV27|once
TGTGCCAGCAGTTTATCTCCGGAGGACTCCTACAATGAGCAGTTCTTC
CASSLSPEDSYNEQFF
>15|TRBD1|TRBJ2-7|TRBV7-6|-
TGTGCCAGCAGCGCCTGGGACAGGGCGACGGGAGAGCAGTACTTC
CASSAWDRATGEQYF
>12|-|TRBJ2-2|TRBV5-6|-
TGTGCCAGCAGCCCAGGCGCCGGGGAGCTGTTTTTT
CASSPGAGELFF
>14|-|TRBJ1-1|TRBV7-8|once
TGTGCCAGCAGCTTAGGAGGAGGGGGCACTGAAGCTTTCTTT
CASSLGGGGTEAFF
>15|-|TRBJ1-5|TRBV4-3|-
TGCGCCAGCAGCCAAGATAGAGGGACCCCTGGGCCCCAGCATTTT
CASSQDRGTPGPQHF
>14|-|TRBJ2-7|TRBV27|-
TGTGCCAGCAGTTTATCGGAGGAGTCCTACGAGCAGTACTTC
CASSLSEESYEQYF
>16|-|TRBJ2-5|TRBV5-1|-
TGCGCCAGCAGCTTGGCTCCGGGGGCAGAAGGAGAGACCCAGTACTTC
CASSLAPGAEGETQYF
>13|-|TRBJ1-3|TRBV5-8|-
TGTGCCAGCAGCTTGGGTCCTGGAAACACCATATATTTT
CASSLGPGNTIYF
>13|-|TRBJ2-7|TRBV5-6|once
TGTGCCAGCAGCTTGGCCGGCAGCTACGAGCAGTACTTC
CASSLAGSYEQYF
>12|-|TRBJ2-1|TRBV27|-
TGTGCCAGCAGTTTAGGAAGTGCTGAGCAGTTCTTC
CASSLGSAEQFF
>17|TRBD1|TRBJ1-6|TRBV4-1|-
TGCGCCAGCAGCCAAGAGGGGACAGGGAGGATGGGTTCACCCCTCCACTTT
CASSQEGTGRMGSPLHF
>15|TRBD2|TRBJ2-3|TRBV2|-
TGTGCCAGCAGTGAAGTGGCGGGAGAGCCGGATACGCAGTATTTT
CASSEVAGEPDTQYF
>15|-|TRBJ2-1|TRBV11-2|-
TGTGCCAGCAGGATGACTAGTAGCCCTGACAATGAGCAGTTCTTC
CASRMTSSPDNEQFF
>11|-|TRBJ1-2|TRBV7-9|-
TGTGCCAGCAGCCCATACTATGGCTACACCTTC
CASSPYYGYTF
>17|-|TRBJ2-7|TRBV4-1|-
TGCGCCAGCAGCCAAACCGCCTCCCATATTCTCTCCTACGAGCAGTACTTC
CASSQTASHILSYEQYF
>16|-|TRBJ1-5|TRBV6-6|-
TGTGCCAGCAGTCCCCAGGTGGGGACGCCATCCCAGCCCCAGCATTTT
CASSPQVGTPSQPQHF
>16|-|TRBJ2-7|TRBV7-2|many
TGTGCCAGCAGCTTCATCATGGGGGGACCCTCCTACGAGCAGTACTTC
CASSFIMGGPSYEQYF
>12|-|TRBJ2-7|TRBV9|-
TGTGCCAGCAGCGTAAGCTTCGGCGAGCAGTACTTC
CASSVSFGEQYF
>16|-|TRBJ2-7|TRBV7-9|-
TGTGCCAGCAGCTCCCCAGAGCCGGGGGTCGGAAACGAGCAGTACTTC
CASSSPEPGVGNEQYF
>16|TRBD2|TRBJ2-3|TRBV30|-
TGTGCCTGGAGTGTATGGGGGGGAGGGGAGGCAGATACGCAGTATTTT
CAWSVWGGGEADTQYF
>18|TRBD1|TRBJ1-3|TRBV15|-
TGTGCCACCAGCAGTAACCGGGCACCGACAGGGTCTGGAAACACCATATATTTT
CATSSNRAPTGSGNTIYF
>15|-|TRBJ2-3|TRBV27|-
TGTGCCAGCAGCACCGGGACAACAAAGACAGATACGCAGTATTTT
CASSTGTTKTDTQYF
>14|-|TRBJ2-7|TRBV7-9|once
TGTGCCAGCAGCTTAGGACAGAGAGCCTACGAGCAGTACTTC
CASSLGQRAYEQYF
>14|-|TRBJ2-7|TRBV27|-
TGTGCCAGCAGCGCATTTGGGGCCTCCTACGAGCAGTACTTC
CASSAFGASYEQYF
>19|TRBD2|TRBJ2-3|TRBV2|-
TGTGCCAGCTGTTGTTTTTTGGTCGGCGGGGGGACTAGCACAGATACGCAGTATTTT
CASCCFLVGGGTSTDTQYF
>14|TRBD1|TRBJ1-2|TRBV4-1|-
TGCGCCAGCAGCGACCGGGACAGGAACTATGGCTACACCTTC
CASSDRDRNYGYTF
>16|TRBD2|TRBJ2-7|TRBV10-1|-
TGCGCCAGCAGGCTAGCGGGAGTGGCGGTGGGCTACGAGCAGTACTTC
CASRLAGVAVGYEQYF
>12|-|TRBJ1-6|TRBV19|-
TGTGCCAGTAGTGTGGGGAATTCACCCCTCCACTTT
CASSVGNSPLHF